This TCR beta chain originates from a study of beta chain features in type 1 diabetes. Overall study: In age, gender and cell yields, patients were similar to healthy donors.

General observations from the study: Naive, central memory and Treg TCRB repertoires seemed to resemble each other more closely in patients than they did in healthy donors. Type 1 diabetes patients had fewer VDJ junction insertions and more deletions.

cDNA synthesis used the whole RNA isolate, giving expressed TCRB sequences. Naive, central memory and regulatory T cell samples averaged roughly 3.7 million reads. The method was immunoSEQ multiplex PCR; TCRdb's version includes in-frame clones alone and lacks a portion of them. The sample has roughly 400,000 clones, over 13% seen once. This clone was seen more than once but under ten times. Antigen unknown. V was pared by 5 bases and J by 4 bases, with 3 bases between. Germline values: CDR1 MNHEY, CDR2 SMNVEV (reference sequence). The CDR3 extends over 11 amino acids. The rearrangement uses TRBV27 and TRBJ2-1; D remains ambiguous. This sequence originates from a woman younger than 30 in good health. The sample comprised naive CD4+ T cells from blood. The CDR3 loop reads CASSEYNEQFF. The CDR3, as DNA: TGTGCCAGCAGTGAGTACAATGAGCAGTTCTTC.